This T cell receptor beta chain appears in the sequencing data of a study of CD8 T cells in Susac syndrome. The wider study: Within the sequenced Susac syndrome patient group, five or six exhibited active disease and under 10 were in remission.

Trimming took off 6 bases at V and 0 bases at J, with 3 bases between the two ends. This CDR3 has 13 amino acids. Both CD4+ and CD8+ T cells were negatively isolated, and TEMRA cells underwent FACS enrichment. Study-level findings and limits: In Susac syndrome, CD8+ expansion was highest in TEMRA and active disease. Detection of Susac-specific public clones gave over 15 in total CD8+ repertoires and several in CD8+ TEMRA repertoires.

Reverse transcription of about 0.5 to 1 ug RNA was carried out with random hexamers. TCRdb used MiXCR to reprocess the immunoSEQ multiplex PCR reads, holding one entry per CDR3 protein. The sample has approximately 190,000 distinct CDR3 sequences, over 90% seen once; the top ten hold 0.15% to 0.2%. To note about this clonotype: The antigen is unknown.

The receptor was derived from a human donor with Susac syndrome. Sequenced sample: CD8+ T cells from PBMCs. The V and J genes are TRBV12-3 or TRBV12-4 and TRBJ2-6; D gene ambiguous. The CDR3 region is CASRVSGANVLTF. DNA for the CDR3: TGTGCCAGCAGGGTCTCTGGGGCCAACGTCCTGACTTTC.